Each of the 27 T cell receptor beta chains below was sequenced from the same sample in a study of post-analysis software for immune sequencing data. The study, taken as a whole, reports: Four to six TRBV segments (TRBV5-6, TRBV5-1 and TRBV20-1 among them) occurred more frequently in patients than in controls.

Which antigens these TCRs recognize remains unknown. Unique molecular identifiers were carried by the TCR beta cDNA libraries. Each CDR3 protein is one row after TCRdb ran MiXCR on the PCR reads. The data hold hundreds of thousands of distinct CDR3 sequences, with roughly 29% observed a single time. Material: blood. The receptors were gathered from a girl between 5 and 17 years old with multiple sclerosis.

This clonotype was found a few times. The chain links TRBV3-1 to TRBJ1-2; D is uncertain. Trimming cost V 0 bases and J 2 bases, with 10 bases left between them. This CDR3 comprises 15 residues. Germline V gene data show CDR1 as LGHDT and CDR2 as YNNKEL (reference sequence). The CDR3 sequence: CASSQESRRNYGYTF. The DNA of the CDR3 is TGTGCCAGCAGCCAAGAATCCAGGAGAAACTATGGCTACACCTTC.

The rearrangement joins TRBV28 to TRBJ2-6, with TRBD1 matching 8 bases. The CDR3 is made up of 18 amino acids. Trimming cost V 9 bases and J 0 bases; bases outside gene matches: 13. CDR1 MDHEN and CDR2 SYDVKM come from the germline V gene. CDR3 in DNA: TGTGCCAGTATCTATCGGAGGACAGGGAGCTCTGGGGCCAACGTCCTGACTTTC. This encodes CASIYRRTGSSGANVLTF.

This clonotype was detected a few times. The chain joins TRBV5-1 to TRBJ2-3; TRBD2 matches 7 bases. The trim removed 5 bases at V and 5 bases at J, leaving 14 bases unmatched. Germline CDR1 reads SGHRS; CDR2 reads YFSETQ. The CDR3 length is 16 residues. As DNA, the CDR3 is TGCGCCAGCAGTCTCGACACTAGCGACCCACTAGATACGCAGTATTTT. As protein: CASSLDTSDPLDTQYF.

The rearrangement links TRBV27 to TRBJ2-7; 16 bases agree with TRBD2. V trimming: 5 bases; J trimming: 4 bases; junction bases outside the gene matches: 11. CDR3 length: 18 residues. Germline CDR1 reads MNHEY; CDR2 reads SMNVEV (reference sequence). The CDR3: CASSQGLAGGPHSYEQYF. CDR3 sequence (DNA): TGTGCCAGCAGTCAGGGACTAGCGGGAGGGCCTCATTCTTACGAGCAGTACTTC.

The chain uses TRBV20-1 and TRBJ2-7; tentatively, D is TRBD1 (5 bases). This CDR3 comprises 12 residues. CDR1 DFQATT and CDR2 SNEGSKA come from the germline V gene (reference sequence). The CDR3 coding sequence is TGCGTTGGCCAGGACACCTCCTACGAGCAGTACTTC. This translates into CVGQDTSYEQYF.

This chain uses TRBV6-4 with TRBJ2-3; 7 positions match TRBD1. This CDR3 is 15 amino acids long. The V segment lost 2 bases and the J segment 4 bases; nucleotides outside the gene matches: 6. Germline V gene sequence: CDR1 MRHNA, CDR2 SNTAGT. The CDR3 bases are TGTGCCAGCAGTGACGACAGGGCCGGAGCAGATACGCAGTATTTT. It is translated as CASSDDRAGADTQYF.

The V gene is TRBV20-1, the J gene TRBJ1-2, with no clear D. From germline, CDR1 is DFQATT and CDR2 SNEGSKA (reference sequence). Trimming took 5 bases from V and 1 from J, leaving 14 bases between them. The CDR3 runs 14 residues. The CDR3 sequence is CSALQPTVNYGYTF. CDR3 in DNA: TGCAGTGCTCTTCAACCGACGGTTAACTATGGCTACACCTTC.

The chain uses TRBV28 and TRBJ2-6; no definite D call. Germline-derived CDR1 and CDR2 are MDHEN and SYDVKM. V was trimmed by 4 bases and J by 0 bases, leaving 4 bases between them. The CDR3 has 14 amino acids. This CDR3 is CASSSVSGANVLTF. The CDR3 DNA sequence: TGTGCCAGCAGTTCAGTCTCTGGGGCCAACGTCCTGACTTTC. The whole variable domain, remainder taken from reference TRBV28 and TRBJ2-6, is DVKVTQSSRYLVKRTGEKVFLECVQDMDHENMFWYRQDPGLGLRLIYFSYDVKMKEKGDIPEGYSVSREKKERFSLILESASTNQTSMYLCASSSVSGANVLTFGAGSRLTVL.

The chain has TRBV9 and TRBJ2-3; the D gene could be TRBD1 or TRBD2 (5 bases each). V shed 2 bases and J shed 1 base, with 11 bases lying between them. This CDR3 contains 15 residues. Germline assignment: CDR1 SGDLS and CDR2 YYNGEE. In DNA, the CDR3 is TGTGCCAGCAGCGTTATGGGGGAACGCACAGATACGCAGTATTTT. Translated: CASSVMGERTDTQYF.

This clonotype was observed a few times. This chain links TRBV10-1 with TRBJ2-4, with D unresolved. Between the trimmed V and J ends, which lost 4 bases and 2 bases, there was a span of 15 bases. Germline V CDR1 and CDR2: WNHNN, SYGVQD (reference sequence). This CDR3 comprises 16 residues. The CDR3 loop reads CASSVIGVFPKNIQYF. The CDR3 nucleotides read TGCGCCAGCAGTGTAATAGGCGTTTTTCCCAAAAACATTCAGTACTTC.

The V call is TRBV7-6, the J call TRBJ2-7, with D maybe TRBD1 (5 bases). The CDR3 extends over 16 amino acids. Germline-derived CDR1 and CDR2 are SGHVS and FNYEAQ. The CDR3 DNA reads as TGTGGCCAAGGGGCCTTATTAACTAAATTGTTTCCACAGCAGTACTTC. This sequence encodes CGQGALLTKLFPQQYF. Full variable domain (rest looked up from reference TRBV7-6 and TRBJ2-7): GAGVSQSPRYKVTKRGQDVALRCDPISGHVSLYWYRQALGQGPEFLTYFNYEAQQDKSGLPNDRFSAERPEGSISTLTIQRTEQRDSAMYRCGQGALLTKLFPQQYFGPGTRLTVT.

This clonotype was observed a few times. The rearrangement links TRBV29-1 to TRBJ1-2; 8 nucleotides match TRBD1. V dropped 6 bases and J dropped 4; count of bases not matched to a gene: 10. The CDR3 consists of 14 residues. Germline V gene sequence: CDR1 SQVTM, CDR2 ANQGSEA. The CDR3 region is CSVARTGPLYGYTF. The CDR3 bases are TGCAGCGTGGCTAGGACAGGGCCCCTCTATGGCTACACCTTC.

This chain joins TRBV6-5 and TRBJ1-1; no clear D gene. Germline CDR1 is MNHEY and CDR2 is SVGAGI. Between the trimmed V and J ends, which lost 5 bases and 10 bases, there was a span of 14 bases. The length of the CDR3 is 12 residues. The CDR3 protein is CASSRAEGVAFF. The CDR3 nucleotides are TGTGCCAGCAGTCGTGCCGAGGGAGTAGCTTTCTTT.

This chain connects TRBV6-1 to TRBJ2-2; no clear D. Deletions cut 2 bases from V and 4 bases from J, with 5 bases between. Germline V gene data show CDR1 as MNHNS and CDR2 as SASEGT. The CDR3 has 13 amino acids. The CDR3 DNA reads TGTGCCAGCAGTGAATTTGGCACCGGGGAGCTGTTTTTT. Protein product: CASSEFGTGELFF.

The gene calls are TRBV5-1 and TRBJ1-2, with no clear D. From germline, CDR1 is SGHRS and CDR2 YFSETQ. The V and J ends lost 4 bases and 4 bases respectively, with 11 bases between them. The CDR3 extends over 13 amino acids. The CDR3 nucleotides read TGCGCCAGCAGCGTGGAGGCTTTCTATGGCTACACCTTC. Translating it yields CASSVEAFYGYTF. The full variable domain, with the rest looked up from reference TRBV5-1 and TRBJ1-2, is KAGVTQTPRYLIKTRGQQVTLSCSPISGHRSVSWYQQTPGQGLQFLFEYFSETQRNKGNFPGRFSGRQFSNSRSEMNVSTLELGDSALYLCASSVEAFYGYTFGSGTRLTVV.

The chain couples TRBV7-9 to TRBJ1-2; unclear D gene. CDR1 is SEHNR and CDR2 is FQNEAQ in the germline V gene (reference sequence). This CDR3 comprises 14 residues. Trimming shortened V by 5 bases and J by 12 bases, and 22 bases separated the two germline ends. The CDR3 nucleotides are TGTGCCAGCAGCCCACCGGGCGATCCCGACCTCCACACCTTC. Its protein product is CASSPPGDPDLHTF. Drawing the rest from reference TRBV7-9 and TRBJ1-2, the complete variable domain is DTGVSQNPRHKITKRGQNVTFRCDPISEHNRLYWYRQTLGQGPEFLTYFQNEAQLEKSRLLSDRFSAERPKGSFSTLEIQRTEQGDSAMYLCASSPPGDPDLHTFGSGTRLTVV.

V and J are TRBV20-1 and TRBJ2-1, with 9 bases fitting TRBD2. CDR1 is DFQATT, CDR2 SNEGSKA, per germline (reference sequence). There are 15 residues in the CDR3. The V and J ends lost 6 bases and 5 bases, in that order; junction bases with no gene match: 11. Written as DNA, the CDR3 is TGCAGTGCCCCGCCCCTAGCGGGACCTCACAATGAGCAGTTCTTC. Protein: CSAPPLAGPHNEQFF.

The chain couples TRBV6-5 to TRBJ1-5, with D maybe TRBD1 (6 bases). Germline CDR1 is MNHEY and CDR2 is SVGAGI. V was clipped by 2 bases and J by 7 bases, with 9 bases between them. CDR3 length: 13 amino acids. As DNA, the CDR3 is TGTGCCAGCAGTTACGGGGGGGGCCAGCCCCAGCATTTT. Its translation: CASSYGGGQPQHF.

This chain connects TRBV5-1 to TRBJ2-5, with 14 nucleotides matching TRBD2. In germline, CDR1 is SGHRS, CDR2 YFSETQ. The V and J ends lost 0 bases and 5 bases, in that order; junction bases with no gene match: 6. The CDR3 runs to 17 residues. The CDR3, as DNA: TGCGCCAGCAGCTTGGTCAGGGGACTAGCGGGAGACGAGACCCAGTACTTC. It specifies CASSLVRGLAGDETQYF.

This clonotype has just a few counts. This chain connects TRBV20-1 to TRBJ1-1; 10 positions match TRBD1. There are 15 residues in the CDR3. In germline, CDR1 is DFQATT, CDR2 SNEGSKA (reference sequence). V trimming: 3 bases; J trimming: 3 bases; junction bases outside the gene matches: 7. The CDR3 DNA reads TGCAGTGCTAGGAGGACAGGGGGGGGTGACACTGAAGCTTTCTTT. Amino acids: CSARRTGGGDTEAFF.

The chain employs TRBV4-3 and TRBJ2-4, with 10 bases that match TRBD1. Germline V gene data show CDR1 as LGHNA and CDR2 as YSLEER. This CDR3 is built from 15 residues. J lost 7 bases, V lost 4 bases, and 7 bases had no gene match. The CDR3 DNA sequence: TGCGCCAGCAGCCGCACGTTGGACAGGGGGAACATTCAGTACTTC. Encoded protein: CASSRTLDRGNIQYF.

In this sample, this clonotype turned up once. CDR3 nucleotides: TGCAGTGCTAACCAGGGTAGTAATCAGCCCCAGCATTTT. Its protein is CSANQGSNQPQHF. The chain recombines TRBV20-1 with TRBJ1-5; D perhaps matches TRBD1 (5 bases). CDR1 is DFQATT and CDR2 is SNEGSKA in the germline V gene (reference sequence). V was clipped by 4 bases and J by 4 bases, with 11 bases between them. The CDR3 has 13 residues.

The rearrangement joins TRBV2 to TRBJ2-5; D gene unclear. The germline gives CDR1 SNHLY, CDR2 FYNNEI. The CDR3 has 16 amino acids. The ends were cut back, 3 bases at V and 5 bases at J, with 19 bases in the middle. CDR3 residues: CASSDAGPPYGETQYF. The CDR3 nucleotides are TGTGCCAGCAGTGATGCCGGTCCTCCCTATGGCGAGACCCAGTACTTC.

The sample holds a few counts of this clonotype. The J gene is TRBJ2-7, the V gene TRBV7-2; TRBD2 aligns across 8 bases. CDR3 length equals 12 residues. The germline V gene has CDR1 SGHTA and CDR2 FQGNSA. The trim removed 6 bases at V and 7 bases at J, leaving 5 bases unmatched. The DNA for the CDR3 is TGTGCCAGCAGACGGGGGGGGACAGAGCAGTACTTC. Translated: CASRRGGTEQYF.

Comment on this clonotype: A single base separates this from a much larger clone, so it may be a read error. This likely comes from a read error, as the CDR3 has no conserved phenylalanine or tryptophan at its end. The genes are TRBV10-3 and TRBJ2-5; 14 bases are shared with TRBD2. V dropped 3 bases and J dropped 2; count of bases not matched to a gene: 11. Germline CDR1 reads ENHRY; CDR2 reads SYGVKD. This CDR3 contains 19 residues. CDR3 DNA: TGTGCCATCAGTGACCCAGGACTAGCGGGGGGCCCGATACAAGAGACCCAGTACGTC. Its translation: CAISDPGLAGGPIQETQYV.

The chain has TRBV20-1 and TRBJ1-5; the D gene is possibly TRBD1 (5 bases). From germline, CDR1 is DFQATT and CDR2 SNEGSKA (reference sequence). The V gene lost 4 bases and the J gene lost 0 bases, with 16 bases spanning the gap. CDR3 size: 16 residues. DNA of the CDR3: TGCAGTGCTATTCAGGGAGGGGCGTTTAGCAATCAGCCCCAGCATTTT. It translates to CSAIQGGAFSNQPQHF.

A note on this clonotype: A read error is likely, as this CDR3 ends without the conserved phenylalanine or tryptophan. The rearrangement joins TRBV7-9 to TRBJ2-3; tentative D call: TRBD1 (5 bases). Trimming cost V 5 bases and J 6 bases, with 12 bases left between them. The CDR3 sequence is 13 residues long. Germline CDR1 SEHNR, CDR2 FQNEAQ (reference sequence). CDR3 loop: CASSQSPGDTQYC. The CDR3 region has the DNA TGTGCCAGCAGCCAAAGCCCAGGGGATACGCAGTATTGT.